This T cell receptor beta chain comes out of a study of cytomegalovirus exposure and HLA in healthy donors. General study results and limits: Altogether, 164 TCR beta chains were recorded as cytomegalovirus-associated. Through in vitro validation, three CMV-associated chains were shown to be specific for CMV antigens. TCR sequences were mostly rare, though some public TCRs occurred in many donors.

Turning to this clone: Its antigen remains unknown.

CDR3 length: 16 amino acids. Trimming cost V 1 base and J 1 base; bases outside gene matches: 6. Per germline, CDR1 SGHTA and CDR2 FQGNSA. Profiled with immunoSEQ multiplex PCR; TCRdb holds only in-frame clones, not every one. The data hold around 170,000 clones, with around nine tenths observed a single time. Sequences were obtained from PBMCs. V gene TRBV7-2 combines with J gene TRBJ1-2; 7 bases are shared with TRBD1. The source of this sequence is a man between 18 and 35 years old in good health and CMV-seronegative. CDR3 residues: CASSLVGAGGNYGYTF. The CDR3 DNA is TGTGCCAGCAGCTTAGTGGGGGCAGGGGGTAACTATGGCTACACCTTC. Together with reference TRBV7-2 and TRBJ1-2, the CDR3 gives the full variable domain: GAGVSQSPSNKVTEKGKDVELRCDPISGHTALYWYRQSLGQGLEFLIYFQGNSAPDKSGLPSDRFSAERTGGSVSTLTIQRTQQEDSAVYLCASSLVGAGGNYGYTFGSGTRLTVV.